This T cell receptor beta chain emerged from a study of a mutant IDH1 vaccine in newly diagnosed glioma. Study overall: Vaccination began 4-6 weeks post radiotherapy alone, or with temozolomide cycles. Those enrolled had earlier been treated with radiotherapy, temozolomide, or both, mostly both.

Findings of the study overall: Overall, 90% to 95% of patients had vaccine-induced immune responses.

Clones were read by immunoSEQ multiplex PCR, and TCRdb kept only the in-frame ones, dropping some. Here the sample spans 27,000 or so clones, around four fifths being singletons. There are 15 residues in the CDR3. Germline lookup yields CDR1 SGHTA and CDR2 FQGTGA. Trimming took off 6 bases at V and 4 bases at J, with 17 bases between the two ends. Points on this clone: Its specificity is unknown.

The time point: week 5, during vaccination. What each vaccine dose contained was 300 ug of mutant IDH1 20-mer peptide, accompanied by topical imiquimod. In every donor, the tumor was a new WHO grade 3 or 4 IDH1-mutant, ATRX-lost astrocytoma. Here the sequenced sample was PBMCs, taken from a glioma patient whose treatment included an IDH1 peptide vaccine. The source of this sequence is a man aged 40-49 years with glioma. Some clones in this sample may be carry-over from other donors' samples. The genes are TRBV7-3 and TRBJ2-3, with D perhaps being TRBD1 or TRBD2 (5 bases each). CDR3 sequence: CASSLLGPYSDTQYF. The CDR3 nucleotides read TGTGCCAGCAGTCTTTTGGGACCTTATTCAGATACGCAGTATTTT. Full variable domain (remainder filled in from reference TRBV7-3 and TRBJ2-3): GAGVSQTPSNKVTEKGKYVELRCDPISGHTALYWYRQSLGQGPEFLIYFQGTGAADDSGLPNDRFFAVRPEGSVSTLKIQRTERGDSAVYLCASSLLGPYSDTQYFGPGTRLTVL.